This T cell receptor (beta chain) emerged from a study of identical twins. Study observations and caveats: Twins showed weaker excess sharing in their beta out-of-frame sequences. Conclusions came from cross-sectional statistical analysis, not from following the same donors. Out-of-frame alpha sequences shared by twins were enriched for low generation probability.

Germline V gene lookup returns CDR1 SGHRS and CDR2 YFSETQ. V was trimmed by 4 bases and J by 0 bases, leaving 6 bases between them. The CDR3 consists of 13 residues. This clonotype has only a few counts. Its antigen is currently unknown. TCRdb processed the 5' RACE reads anew with MiXCR; each CDR3 protein has one entry. The repertoire holds approximately 600,000 distinct CDR3 sequences, with more than 9% as singletons. These same records also appear under a second study, on yellow fever vaccine responses in identical twins.

The clonotype comes from a woman in her late teens or twenties in good health. Sequenced input: PBMCs. This chain joins TRBV5-1 and TRBJ2-3; no clear D. CDR3 sequence reads: CASSDQSTDTQYF. DNA of the CDR3: TGCGCCAGCAGCGATCAAAGCACAGATACGCAGTATTTT.